The clone carrying this T cell receptor (beta chain) was observed at least ten times. CDR3 regions of TCR beta were amplified from RNA transcripts. Following a first-round RT-PCR that used HTBI primers, a second-round multiplex PCR was carried out. TCRdb used MiXCR to reprocess the multiplex PCR reads, holding one entry per CDR3 protein. Here the sample spans some 360,000 distinct CDR3 sequences, roughly a sixth being singletons. These data come from a study of Graves' ophthalmopathy and Graves' hyperthyroidism. Whole-study context: The study drew peripheral blood at initial diagnosis, before any treatment.

After removal of 7 bases from V and 2 bases from J, the junction contained 5 bases not matched to a gene. CDR3 length equals 14 residues. The germline V gene encodes CDR1 SGHTA and CDR2 FQGNSA. Calling hyperthyroidism stable required that no ophthalmopathy show up within 18 months of follow-up. Isolation of PBMCs was performed using about 9 ml of fresh peripheral blood. The receptor was isolated from an adult woman with stable Graves' hyperthyroidism. Sequences were obtained from peripheral blood. V gene TRBV7-2 combines with J gene TRBJ2-7; 10 bases are shared with TRBD2. Written as DNA, the CDR3 is TGTGCCAGCAATCCCGGGACTAGCGCCTACGAGCAGTACTTC. Its protein product is CASNPGTSAYEQYF.